This T cell receptor beta chain is drawn from a study of STAT5B mutations in CD4+ large granular lymphocyte leukemia. The protocol was immunoSEQ multiplex PCR, while the TCRdb copy is restricted to in-frame clones and leaves out a portion. The data contain under 55,000 clones, roughly 85% of them singletons. In regard to this clone: Its antigen is currently unknown.

CDR1 and CDR2 (germline): SGHTA, FQGNSA. This CDR3 spans 15 amino acids. Deletions cut 1 base from V and 5 bases from J, with 12 bases between. Study-level results: Patient CD4-sorted repertoires looked more clonal than healthy CD4+ repertoires, even without putative leukemic clones.

Sequencing used CD4+ T cells from blood buffy coats. The rearrangement joins TRBV7-2 to TRBJ1-3; D remains unclear. The TCR comes from a human donor in good health. CDR3 protein: CASSLGGSERNTIYF. The CDR3 DNA reads as TGTGCCAGCAGCTTAGGTGGCTCAGAGAGAAACACCATATATTTT.